The T cell receptor (beta chain) under discussion was sequenced for a study of identical twins (dated by TCRdb to about 2016). For the wider study: To test whether fetal clonotypes persist, this study deep-sequenced TCR alpha and beta repertoires from monozygotic twins, from unrelated adults of various ages, and from cord blood. Replicate twin experiments were performed at different times using different library preparation protocols to rule out contamination.

Only healthy Caucasian donors were included. Miltenyi CD45RO+ enrichment and human naive T-cell isolation kits were used to isolate memory (CD45RO+) and naive T cells from PBMC. The receptor library was made with 5' RACE. The sequencing machine was an Illumina HiSeq 2000. Template switching added a universal primer binding site, and the final cDNA carried a unique molecular identifier that allowed TCR cDNA molecules to be counted accurately. Specific primers in the conserved constant-segment region were used to synthesize first-strand cDNA for TCR alpha and beta chains. To control for contamination, every cDNA library carried two barcodes: a SMART-Mk sample barcode plus Illumina barcodes. TruSeq adapter sequences along with Illumina sample barcodes were introduced in two successive PCR steps. TCR alpha and beta cDNA libraries were sequenced on the Illumina HiSeq platform with custom primers. In the original analysis: Unique molecular identifiers were extracted from raw reads with MiGEC, and CDR3 positions were determined with MiXCR. For each individual, recombination models were inferred using an EM algorithm with the repgenHMM and IGoR tools. The analysis of shared clonotypes was done with the tcR package in R, with sharing normalized by the product of cloneset sizes. To study raw recombination free of thymic and clonal selection effects, out-of-frame nonproductive sequences were analyzed. TCRdb redid the processing of the public reads, applying fastp at Q25 and MiXCR, and retained in-frame beta chains. Rows are combined by CDR3 protein, so each entry shows the most common genes and DNA. The V and J calls come from TCRdb's annotation, not from the publication. In this sample the table shows 240,000 or so distinct CDR3 sequences, about 11% of which occur a single time. The top ten clones comprise about 9% of the sample.

This clonotype has at least ten counts. No cognate antigen has been identified for it. Base qualities were left out, and no much larger clone turns up one base away. The germline V gene (reference sequence) sets CDR1 to GTSNPN and CDR2 to SVGIG. Reading from cysteine to phenylalanine, the CDR3 counts 16 amino acids. Only CDR3 DNA is held: 48 bases, read in frame from base 1. V drops 2 bases and J drops 3 bases, leaving 20 bases in between. Results the study describes overall, beyond this receptor: Out-of-frame TCR alpha sharing in monozygotic twins was systematically underestimated by recombination models, whereas sharing between unrelated individuals was in agreement with the recombination models. Because the same donors could not be followed over many years, the conclusions relied on cross-sectional statistical analysis. A weaker excess of twin sharing was found in beta out-of-frame sequences because the signal-to-noise ratio was lowered by fewer shared sequences. Out-of-frame TCR alpha sequences shared between twins showed an excess of low generation-probability sequences compared with coincidental sharing between unrelated individuals. Abundant cord blood beta clonotypes had fewer insertions, young adult naive repertoires showed a similar but weaker trend, and memory repertoires showed no such trend. Invariant T cells such as MAIT and iNKT could partly confound zero-insertion analyses, though diverse VJ usage argued against this for most clonotypes.

Sequenced material: memory T cells sorted from blood. The sample's cell subset or site label, in plain terms: CD45RO+ enriched T cells. In this chain, TRBV30 is recombined with TRBJ2-7; the D region may be TRBD1 or TRBD2, each matching 7 bases equally. The source of this sequence is a man aged 50-60 years in good health. The CDR3 has the sequence CAWSKGGAGGYYEQYF. DNA sequence: TGTGCCTGGAGTAAAGGGGGGGCAGGGGGTTACTACGAGCAGTACTTC.